What follows are 21 T cell receptor beta chains derived from one specimen sequenced in a study of metastatic and nonmetastatic thyroid tumors. No patient had received any treatment before thyroid surgery. TCRdb recomputed clones from the PCR reads via MiXCR. The sample shows approximately 12,000 clones, approximately 31% of them seen only once. The sample was tumor tissue. These receptors were collected from a male donor with papillary thyroid cancer or a benign thyroid nodule (not recorded which). Some clones in this sample may be carry-over from other donors' samples.

The chain uses TRBV27 and TRBJ1-5, with 8 bases matching TRBD1. The junction had 5 bases not matched to a gene; V was cut back by 6 bases and J by 7 bases. Germline CDR1 MNHEY, CDR2 SMNVEV (reference sequence). This CDR3 has 13 residues. Here the CDR3 reads CASSQDRDQPQHF. CDR3 sequence (DNA): TGTGCCAGCAGCCAGGACAGGGACCAGCCCCAGCATTTT.

This chain links TRBV7-8 with TRBJ2-3; D uncertain. This CDR3 has 13 amino acids. CDR1 SGHVS and CDR2 FQNEAQ come from the germline V gene. With 3 bases removed from V and 5 bases from J, the gap between germline ends came to 9 bases. CDR3 bases: TGTGCCAGCAGCTTGGGGTCGGAAGATACGCAGTATTTT. Translated: CASSLGSEDTQYF.

This chain uses TRBV7-2 with TRBJ1-4; a weak D match, TRBD1 (5 bases). The V end lost 5 bases, the J end lost 9 bases, and 16 bases lay between the germline ends. The CDR3 spans 14 residues. Germline-derived CDR1 and CDR2 are SGHTA and FQGNSA. The CDR3 nucleotides are TGTGCCAGCAGCCCACAGGAGACGGTCCAAAAACTGTTTTTT. This encodes CASSPQETVQKLFF.

This clone was found once. The CDR3 nucleotides read TGCAGTGCGGTTAGACAGGGAGAATTGAATCAGCCCCAGCATTTT. Translation gives CSAVRQGELNQPQHF. The genes are TRBV20-1 and TRBJ1-5; 7 nucleotides line up with TRBD1. The germline V gene encodes CDR1 DFQATT and CDR2 SNEGSKA (reference sequence). J was trimmed by 4 bases and V by 6 bases; bases with no gene match: 12. This CDR3 is built from 15 residues.

This clone is deemed medium-sized (0.01 to 0.1%). The same CDR3 arises from other DNA sequences in this sample as well. The V and J genes are TRBV4-1 and TRBJ2-1, with a possible D match to TRBD1 (5 bases). The CDR3 length is 13 residues. Germline V gives CDR1 MGHRA, CDR2 YSYEKL. V was trimmed by 4 bases and J by 4 bases, leaving 8 bases between them. DNA for the CDR3: TGCGCCAGCAGCCTCAGACAGTACAATGAGCAGTTCTTC. This encodes CASSLRQYNEQFF.

The chain recombines TRBV25-1 with TRBJ2-2; possibly TRBD2 for D (6 bases). CDR3 length: 18 amino acids. CDR1 is MGHDK and CDR2 is SYGVNS in the germline V gene. In DNA form, the CDR3 reads TGTGTCAGTCAGCCCCCCCCGGGGACTGAAGCGAGCACCGGGGAGCTGTTTTTT. Translating it yields CVSQPPPGTEASTGELFF.

This clone has ten or more counts. This chain joins TRBV14 and TRBJ2-1, with TRBD1 matching 8 bases. The CDR3 length is 16 residues. Germline CDR1 SGHDN, CDR2 FVKESK. V shed 2 bases, J shed 4 bases, and the junction held 7 bases outside the gene matches. CDR3 nucleotides: TGTGCCAGCAGCCAACCGGCAGGGGGCAAGTACAATGAGCAGTTCTTC. It yields the protein CASSQPAGGKYNEQFF.

This clone was seen repeatedly, ten times or more. J is TRBJ1-2 and V is TRBV7-9; D may be TRBD1 (5 bases). The CDR3 extends over 16 amino acids. V lost 2 bases, J lost 0 bases, and 13 bases lay in between. The germline V gene has CDR1 SEHNR and CDR2 FQNEAQ (reference sequence). For the CDR3, the DNA is TGTGCCAGCAGCTTAAGTGGGGGGGAAGCTAACTATGGCTACACCTTC. Translated, it gives CASSLSGGEANYGYTF.

This clone was detected only a few times. This sequence joins TRBV24-1 and TRBJ2-2, with D tentatively TRBD2 (5 bases). The CDR3 is 16 residues long. Trimming stripped 5 bases from V and 4 bases from J, with 16 bases between. Looked up from germline, CDR1 is KGHDR and CDR2 is SFDVKD. CDR3: CATSATTDSSTGELFF. In nucleotides, the CDR3 is TGTGCCACCAGTGCTACGACGGACTCGAGCACCGGGGAGCTGTTTTTT.

V and J are TRBV10-2 and TRBJ2-7, with D perhaps TRBD2 (7 bases). V was shortened by 4 bases and J by 8 bases, with 21 bases between the two germline ends. Germline CDR1 reads WSHSY; CDR2 reads SAAADI. This CDR3 has 15 residues. CDR3 region: CASSAGAPQTSKQYF. The CDR3 coding sequence is TGCGCCAGCAGTGCAGGGGCACCGCAGACTAGCAAGCAGTACTTC.

In its sample, this clone was seen once. This chain links TRBV20-1 with TRBJ1-4; tentatively, D is TRBD1 (6 bases). Trimming took 2 bases from V and 3 from J, leaving 16 bases between them. Per germline, CDR1 DFQATT and CDR2 SNEGSKA (reference sequence). The CDR3 has 16 amino acids. Here the CDR3 DNA reads TGCAGTGCTAGAAATTTCCTCAGGGGACCTAATGAAAAACTGTTTTTT. Translating gives CSARNFLRGPNEKLFF.

The V gene is TRBV6-1, the J gene TRBJ2-1, with D possibly being TRBD1 or TRBD2 (5 bases each). V lost 8 bases, J lost 4 bases, and 18 bases lay in between. Germline V gene sequence: CDR1 MNHNS, CDR2 SASEGT. The CDR3 is made up of 15 amino acids. In DNA, the CDR3 is TGTGCCAGCGACACTCACGCCGGGGCTTACAATGAGCAGTTCTTC. This translates into CASDTHAGAYNEQFF.

This clone counts as medium-sized (0.01 to 0.1%). The rearrangement links TRBV12-3 or TRBV12-4 to TRBJ2-7; D is unresolved. V was clipped by 1 base and J by 3 bases, with 16 bases between them. CDR3 length: 16 residues. CDR3 sequence reads: CASSLGPARGFYEQYV. The CDR3, as DNA: TGTGCCAGCAGTTTAGGGCCAGCGCGAGGCTTCTACGAGCAGTACGTC.

This chain uses TRBV9 with TRBJ2-7; 8 nucleotides agree with TRBD1. The V gene end was trimmed by 2 bases and the J gene end by 3 bases; junction bases not matched to a gene: 4. CDR3 length: 14 residues. Germline CDR1 SGDLS, CDR2 YYNGEE. This CDR3 is CASSVGQGVYEQYF. In DNA, the CDR3 is TGTGCCAGCAGCGTCGGACAGGGAGTCTACGAGCAGTACTTC. Full variable domain (outside the CDR3, taken from reference TRBV9 and TRBJ2-7): DSGVTQTPKHLITATGQRVTLRCSPRSGDLSVYWYQQSLDQGLQFLIQYYNGEERAKGNILERFSAQQFPDLHSELNLSSLELGDSALYFCASSVGQGVYEQYFGPGTRLTVT.

This clone came up many times. The chain is built from TRBV20-1 and TRBJ2-1; TRBD2 agrees at 13 bases. The CDR3 totals 19 residues. Trimming removed 1 base from V and 9 bases from J; junction bases left unmatched: 18. The germline V gene encodes CDR1 DFQATT and CDR2 SNEGSKA (reference sequence). The CDR3 protein is CSARVDFSLTSGRAPEQFF. Here the CDR3 DNA reads TGCAGTGCTAGAGTTGATTTTTCCCTCACTAGCGGGAGGGCCCCTGAGCAGTTCTTC.

The V and J genes are TRBV7-9 and TRBJ2-7; 8 bases match TRBD1. Germline V gene sequence: CDR1 SEHNR, CDR2 FQNEAQ (reference sequence). There are 15 residues in the CDR3. Trimming removed 0 bases from V and 1 base from J; junction bases left unmatched: 2. CDR3 region: CASSLAGTGSYEQYF. The CDR3 nucleotides read TGTGCCAGCAGCTTAGCCGGGACAGGATCCTACGAGCAGTACTTC.

A single count supports this clone. Compared with germline, one end of the junction differs, possibly owing to a read error. The chain employs TRBV6-1 and TRBJ2-7, with D possibly being TRBD1 (6 bases). CDR3 length equals 15 residues. Per germline, CDR1 MNHNS and CDR2 SASEGT. CDR3 amino acids: CSSSPNPTGSYEQYF. CDR3 coding DNA: TGTTCCAGCAGTCCCAACCCGACAGGCTCCTACGAGCAGTACTTC.

This clone was counted at least ten times. The gene calls are TRBV29-1 and TRBJ2-2; the D is unclear. This CDR3 region has 13 residues. The V end was cut by 6 bases, the J end by 0 bases, with 8 bases between. The germline CDR1 and CDR2 sequences are SQVTM and ANQGSEA. CDR3 loop: CSVKQTNTGELFF. The CDR3 DNA sequence: TGCAGCGTGAAACAGACGAACACCGGGGAGCTGTTTTTT.

V and J are TRBV20-1 and TRBJ2-7, with D unclear. Trimming shortened V by 5 bases and J by 3 bases, and 8 bases separated the two germline ends. This CDR3 region has 11 residues. CDR1 is DFQATT, CDR2 SNEGSKA, per germline (reference sequence). Here the CDR3 DNA reads TGCAGTGCTGGAAGTGGCTACGAGCAGTACTTC. Its translation is CSAGSGYEQYF.

By frequency in the sample, this clone is medium-sized. The identical CDR3 is also encoded by other nucleotide sequences in the sample. The chain uses TRBV6-2 or TRBV6-3 and TRBJ1-3; tentatively, D is TRBD1 (5 bases). There are 14 residues in the CDR3. Germline assignment: CDR1 MNHEY and CDR2 SVGEGT. Trimming shortened V by 5 bases and J by 1 base, and 9 bases separated the two germline ends. CDR3 DNA: TGTGCCAGCAGTCGACGGGGGTCTGGAAACACCATATATTTT. Its translation: CASSRRGSGNTIYF.

This clone occurred many times. This chain connects TRBV6-2 or TRBV6-3 to TRBJ2-3; possibly TRBD1 for D (7 bases). The germline V gene encodes CDR1 MNHEY and CDR2 SVGEGT. The CDR3 totals 20 residues. Trimming pared 4 bases from V and 0 bases from J, leaving 26 bases between. This CDR3 is CASSLLGQVVAGTSTDTQYF. CDR3 nucleotides: TGTGCCAGCAGTTTACTCGGACAGGTTGTTGCCGGGACTAGCACAGATACGCAGTATTTT.